A single sample gave rise to the 23 T cell receptor beta chains below, sequenced in a study of immune characteristics of hereditary and idiopathic chronic pancreatitis. Repertoires were generated with immunoSEQ multiplex PCR, while TCRdb's copy carries only in-frame clones and drops some. The profile covers around 1,800 clones, with about three quarters appearing a single time and roughly 16% taken by the ten largest. The pancreas tissue came from patients undergoing total pancreatectomy with islet autotransplantation. Sequencing was done on a sample of pancreas tissue with hereditary chronic pancreatitis. These receptor sequences come from a human donor with chronic pancreatitis.

This chain links TRBV27 with TRBJ1-1; tentatively, D is TRBD1 (6 bases). The CDR3 has 16 residues. Trimming pared 5 bases from V and 1 base from J, leaving 17 bases between. CDR1 and CDR2 from the germline V gene are MNHEY and SMNVEV (reference sequence). CDR3: CASSPPRGVSNTEAFF. The CDR3 bases are TGTGCCAGCAGTCCCCCTAGGGGGGTTTCGAACACTGAAGCTTTCTTT.

The J gene is TRBJ2-7, the V gene TRBV27; D is undetermined. V gave up 0 bases and J gave up 1 base, with 7 bases separating them. CDR3 size: 14 residues. Germline assignment: CDR1 MNHEY and CDR2 SMNVEV (reference sequence). The CDR3 sequence is CASSLSSVSYEQYF. The CDR3 DNA reads TGTGCCAGCAGTTTATCGTCGGTTTCCTACGAGCAGTACTTC.

The chain recombines TRBV7-3 with TRBJ2-3; D unresolved. Germline V gene data show CDR1 as SGHTA and CDR2 as FQGTGA. Trimming cost V 3 bases and J 5 bases, with 12 bases left between them. This CDR3 region has 14 residues. The CDR3 region is CASSFSAAKDTQYF. In DNA, the CDR3 is TGTGCCAGCAGCTTTTCGGCAGCCAAAGATACGCAGTATTTT.

This clone was seen more than once but under ten times. The chain recombines TRBV5-1 with TRBJ2-5; possibly TRBD1 or TRBD2 for D (5 bases each). The germline V and J ends were trimmed by 3 bases and 2 bases, with 17 bases remaining between them. The germline CDR1 and CDR2 sequences are SGHRS and YFSETQ. The CDR3 consists of 16 residues. In DNA form, the CDR3 reads TGCGCCAGCAGCTCAACTTCCGAGGGGTCGCAAGAGACCCAGTACTTC. As protein: CASSSTSEGSQETQYF.

This clone was seen more than once but under ten times. This CDR3 is CSASEDTEAFF. CDR3 DNA sequence: TGCAGTGCTAGCGAGGACACTGAAGCTTTCTTT. The V and J genes are TRBV20-1 and TRBJ1-1; the D is unclear. The germline V and J ends were trimmed by 3 bases and 3 bases, with 5 bases remaining between them. The germline V gene has CDR1 DFQATT and CDR2 SNEGSKA (reference sequence). The CDR3 has 11 amino acids.

This rearrangement joins TRBV4-1 to TRBJ2-5; 11 nucleotides line up with TRBD2. The V and J ends lost 1 base and 4 bases, in that order; junction bases with no gene match: 5. The CDR3 is made up of 16 amino acids. Per germline, CDR1 MGHRA and CDR2 YSYEKL. CDR3 region: CASSQGIAGGGETQYF. The CDR3 DNA follows: TGCGCCAGCAGCCAAGGGATAGCGGGAGGGGGAGAGACCCAGTACTTC.

This clone was detected only once. V usage is TRBV11-3 and J usage is TRBJ1-1; 7 bases align to TRBD1. This CDR3 contains 12 residues. V trimming: 3 bases; J trimming: 9 bases; junction bases outside the gene matches: 4. Germline V lookup: CDR1 SGHNT, CDR2 YENEEA. The CDR3 protein is CASSFPGQQAFF. The CDR3 nucleotides are TGTGCCAGCAGCTTCCCGGGACAGCAAGCTTTCTTT.

The chain has TRBV2 and TRBJ2-1, with TRBD2 matching over 10 bases. Looked up from germline, CDR1 is SNHLY and CDR2 is FYNNEI. CDR3 length equals 15 residues. Trimming cost V 3 bases and J 5 bases; bases outside gene matches: 4. The chain's CDR3 is CASSDVLAGDNEQFF. DNA of the CDR3: TGTGCCAGCAGTGATGTTCTAGCGGGGGACAATGAGCAGTTCTTC.

As DNA, the CDR3 is TGTGCCACCTATTTTGGCCGGGGGACGAACACTGAAGCTTTCTTT. Translating gives CATYFGRGTNTEAFF. The rearrangement links TRBV6-5 to TRBJ1-1, with D maybe TRBD1 (5 bases). Trimming left V 10 bases short and J 1 base short, with 19 bases between. The CDR3 has 15 residues. CDR1 and CDR2 (germline): MNHEY, SVGAGI.

The J gene is TRBJ2-7, the V gene TRBV10-2, with D tentatively TRBD1 or TRBD2 (5 bases each). With 4 bases removed from V and 6 bases from J, the gap between germline ends came to 16 bases. The CDR3 has 14 residues. Germline CDR1 is WSHSY and CDR2 is SAAADI. The chain's CDR3 is CASSVTSGASEQYF. The CDR3 nucleotides are TGCGCCAGCAGTGTAACTAGTGGGGCAAGCGAGCAGTACTTC.

The chain uses TRBV19 and TRBJ1-2; 12 bases fit TRBD1. The germline V gene encodes CDR1 LNHDA and CDR2 SQIVND (reference sequence). J was trimmed by 8 bases and V by 7 bases; bases with no gene match: 17. This CDR3 comprises 17 residues. CDR3 coding DNA: TGTGCCAGTAACTCCCCCGCCGGGACAGGGGGCGGTGGGGGCTACACCTTC. Residues: CASNSPAGTGGGGGYTF.

This chain uses TRBV27 with TRBJ2-7, with a weak D call TRBD1 (6 bases). V dropped 6 bases and J dropped 4 bases, with 19 bases sitting between them. Germline values: CDR1 MNHEY, CDR2 SMNVEV (reference sequence). The CDR3 extends over 15 amino acids. The CDR3 loop reads CASSPGQISSYEQYF. Written as DNA, the CDR3 is TGTGCCAGCAGCCCCGGACAGATCTCGTCGTACGAGCAGTACTTC.

The chain combines TRBV6-5 with TRBJ1-5; tentatively, D is TRBD1 (5 bases). The CDR3 has 13 residues. The V end was cut by 6 bases, the J end by 3 bases, with 9 bases between. Germline V gene data show CDR1 as MNHEY and CDR2 as SVGAGI. CDR3 nucleotides: TGTGCCAGCAGCCGGGACTTCAATCAGCCCCAGCATTTT. This translates into CASSRDFNQPQHF.

The chain couples TRBV7-9 to TRBJ2-1, with 9 bases lining up with TRBD2. V gave up 5 bases and J gave up 2 bases; unmatched junction bases: 4. Germline V gene lookup returns CDR1 SEHNR and CDR2 FQNEAQ (reference sequence). The CDR3 spans 15 residues. DNA for the CDR3: TGTGCCAGCAGCCGCGGGGGGGTCGCCTACAATGAGCAGTTCTTC. Its translation is CASSRGGVAYNEQFF.

This clone qualifies as large. This chain uses TRBV6-5 with TRBJ2-1; D remains unclear. V was pared by 2 bases and J by 7 bases, with 9 bases between. The CDR3 contains 13 residues. The germline V gene encodes CDR1 MNHEY and CDR2 SVGAGI. CDR3 in DNA: TGTGCCAGCAGTTACCTCTCCTCAAATGAGCAGTTCTTC. It is translated as CASSYLSSNEQFF.

This clone was observed a handful of times. The chain links TRBV5-6 to TRBJ2-1; D is ambiguous. The ends were cut back, 3 bases at V and 15 bases at J, with 16 bases in the middle. CDR1 is SGHDT, CDR2 YYEEEE, per germline. This CDR3 has 12 residues. The CDR3 sequence: CASSWTIGGLFF. The CDR3 DNA reads TGTGCCAGCAGCTGGACCATCGGTGGTCTGTTCTTC. The full variable domain, rest sourced from reference TRBV5-6 and TRBJ2-1, is DAGVTQSPTHLIKTRGQQVTLRCSPKSGHDTVSWYQQALGQGPQFIFQYYEEEERQRGNFPDRFSGHQFPNYSSELNVNALLLGDSALYLCASSWTIGGLFFGPGTRLTVL.

This chain uses TRBV4-2 with TRBJ2-3, with 7 bases aligning to TRBD2. The CDR3 runs 16 residues. CDR1 is LGHNA, CDR2 YNFKEQ, per germline. Unmatched junction bases numbered 5, after V lost 1 base and J lost 1 base. The CDR3 reads CASSQGRAGGTDTQYF. The CDR3 DNA reads TGTGCCAGCAGCCAAGGGAGGGCGGGGGGCACAGATACGCAGTATTTT.

This clone is deemed large (0.1 to 1%). V is TRBV7-8 and J is TRBJ1-2; a weak D match, TRBD1 (5 bases). This CDR3 has 14 amino acids. V lost 0 bases, J lost 4 bases, and 9 bases lay in between. Germline assignment: CDR1 SGHVS and CDR2 FQNEAQ. The CDR3 bases are TGTGCCAGCAGCTTAGCGCAGGGTTCCTATGGCTACACCTTC. Amino acid sequence: CASSLAQGSYGYTF.

The chain recombines TRBV4-2 with TRBJ2-3; 8 bases match TRBD2. Germline assignment: CDR1 LGHNA and CDR2 YNFKEQ. The CDR3 runs 16 residues. The junction had 8 bases not matched to a gene; V was cut back by 5 bases and J by 1 base. This CDR3 reads CASSSKRGLGTDTQYF. CDR3 nucleotide sequence: TGTGCCAGCAGCTCTAAGCGGGGGCTTGGCACAGATACGCAGTATTTT.

V usage is TRBV30 and J usage is TRBJ1-2; 10 bases fit TRBD1. The CDR3 consists of 16 residues. The germline V gene encodes CDR1 GTSNPN and CDR2 SVGIG (reference sequence). V was clipped by 3 bases and J by 0 bases; unmatched bases: 7. CDR3 sequence: CAWRRDRGLSNYGYTF. CDR3 coding DNA: TGTGCCTGGAGACGGGACAGGGGACTATCTAACTATGGCTACACCTTC.

The chain combines TRBV14 with TRBJ1-2, with D perhaps matching TRBD1 (6 bases). The V and J ends lost 5 bases and 4 bases respectively, with 11 bases between them. The CDR3 consists of 13 residues. Germline CDR1 SGHDN, CDR2 FVKESK. CDR3 protein: CASSSDSPYGYTF. DNA for the CDR3: TGTGCCAGCAGCTCGGACAGCCCCTATGGCTACACCTTC.

The chain recombines TRBV9 with TRBJ2-3; tentatively, D is TRBD1 (5 bases). This CDR3 has 14 amino acids. The V and J ends lost 4 bases and 5 bases respectively, with 14 bases between them. Germline V gene sequence: CDR1 SGDLS, CDR2 YYNGEE. CDR3 nucleotides: TGTGCCAGCAGCTACCCAATCCAGGGAGATACGCAGTATTTT. It specifies CASSYPIQGDTQYF. Together with reference TRBV9 and TRBJ2-3, the CDR3 gives the full variable domain: DSGVTQTPKHLITATGQRVTLRCSPRSGDLSVYWYQQSLDQGLQFLIQYYNGEERAKGNILERFSAQQFPDLHSELNLSSLELGDSALYFCASSYPIQGDTQYFGPGTRLTVL.

The chain couples TRBV15 to TRBJ2-7, with TRBD2 matching over 10 bases. The CDR3 spans 18 residues. From germline, CDR1 is LNHNV and CDR2 YYDKDF (reference sequence). V gave up 4 bases and J gave up 4 bases; unmatched junction bases: 16. The CDR3 loop reads CATSKGGSGRTLGYEQYF. CDR3 DNA sequence: TGTGCCACCAGCAAAGGGGGTAGCGGGAGGACCCTAGGGTACGAGCAGTACTTC.